Listed here is a single TCR beta chain. The target antigen is unknown. The junction does not match germline at one end; this may be a read error. This CDR3 region has 13 residues. Per germline, CDR1 SGHAT and CDR2 FQNNGV. Using its own MiXCR run on the multiplex PCR reads, TCRdb lists one record per CDR3 protein. The sample has approximately 120,000 distinct CDR3 sequences, 20% to 25% seen once. This sample stems from a study of breast tumors, draining lymph nodes, adjacent tissues. Samples came from axillary lymph nodes draining the breast cancer. Regarding the study as a whole: Compared with lymph nodes, tumors were less diverse; compared with nontumor tissue, more. Data only fit, rather than demonstrated, lymph node origin of most tumor T cells.

Sample: axillary lymph node tissue. The chain uses TRBV11-2 and TRBJ2-2; D may be TRBD1 or TRBD2 (5 bases each). This sequence originates from a female donor with breast cancer. Some clones in this sample may be carry-over from other donors' samples. The CDR3 loop is CAGSSGPLGELFF. The CDR3 coding sequence is TGTGCCGGCAGCTCGGGACCTCTTGGGGAGCTGTTTTTT.